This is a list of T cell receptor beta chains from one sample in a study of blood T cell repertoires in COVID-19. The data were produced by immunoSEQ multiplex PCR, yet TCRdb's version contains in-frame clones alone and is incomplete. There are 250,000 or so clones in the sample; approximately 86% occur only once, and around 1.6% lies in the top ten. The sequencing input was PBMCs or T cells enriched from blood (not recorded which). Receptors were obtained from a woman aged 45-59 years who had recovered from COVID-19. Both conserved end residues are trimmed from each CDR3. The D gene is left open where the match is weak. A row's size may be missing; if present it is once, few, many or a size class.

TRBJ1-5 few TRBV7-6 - ASSLDPGRGQPQH
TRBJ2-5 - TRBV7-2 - ASSLRTESMAQY
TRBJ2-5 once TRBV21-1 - ASSYPGTSGRFQETQY
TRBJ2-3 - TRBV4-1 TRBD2 ASSQLLLGSGGSTDTQY
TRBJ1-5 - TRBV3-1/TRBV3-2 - ASSQEGTGRQPQH
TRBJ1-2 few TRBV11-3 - ASRGHGYEANYGYT
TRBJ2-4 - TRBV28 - ASSEGAKNIQY
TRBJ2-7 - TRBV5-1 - ASSPPRTGPSYEQY
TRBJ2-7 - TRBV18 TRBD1 ASSPRTGGSEQY
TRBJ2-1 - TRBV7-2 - ASVGSSSYNEQF
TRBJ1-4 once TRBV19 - ASSVTGKNEKLF
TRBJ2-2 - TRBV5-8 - ASSLGPYTGELF
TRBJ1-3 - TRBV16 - ASSQNRRIGNTIY
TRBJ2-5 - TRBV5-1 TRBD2 ASSMSGSYAETQY
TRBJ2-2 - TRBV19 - ASIGTTMTRRAGELF
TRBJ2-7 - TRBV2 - ASKKGADYEQY
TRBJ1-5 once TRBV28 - ASSLLSGAGYSNQPQH
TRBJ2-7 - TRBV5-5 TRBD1 ASSSEIDRAIYEQY
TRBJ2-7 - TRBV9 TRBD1 ASSVGGQVIDEQY
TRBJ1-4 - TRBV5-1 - ASSISQGGEKLF
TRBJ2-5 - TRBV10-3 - AISESAESETQY
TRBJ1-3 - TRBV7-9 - ASSLSWTASSSGNTIY
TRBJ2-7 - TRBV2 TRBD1 ASSPRPTGYTISSSYEQY
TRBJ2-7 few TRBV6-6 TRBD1 ASSPSGGSYEQY
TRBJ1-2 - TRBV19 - ASSISRGTGYT
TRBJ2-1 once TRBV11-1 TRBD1 ASSSNRDRYNEQF
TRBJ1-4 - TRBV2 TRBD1 ASSGTGATNEKLF
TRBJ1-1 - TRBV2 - ASRADMNTEAF
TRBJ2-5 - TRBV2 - ASRFPASVETQY
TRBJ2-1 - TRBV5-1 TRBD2 ASSLPLAGGEYNEQF
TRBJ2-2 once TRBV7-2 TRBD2 ASSLAGTTIPGELF
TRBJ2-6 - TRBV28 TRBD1 ASSFLRRDSGANVLT
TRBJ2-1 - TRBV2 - ASSTPGGDIYNEQF
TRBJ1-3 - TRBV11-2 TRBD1 ASNQGAGGSGNTIY
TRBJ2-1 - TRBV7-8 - ASSWRENSYNEQF
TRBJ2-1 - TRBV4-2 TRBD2 ASSPRELAGAVNEQF
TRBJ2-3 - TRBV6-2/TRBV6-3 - ASSAALSDTQY
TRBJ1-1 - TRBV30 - AWTPGQGNTEAF
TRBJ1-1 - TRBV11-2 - ASSQTRGALNTEAF
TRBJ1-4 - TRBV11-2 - ASSPLWTRESNEKLF
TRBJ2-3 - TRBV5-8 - ASSLRGTRGTDTQY
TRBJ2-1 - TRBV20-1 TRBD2 SASARRGRGEQF
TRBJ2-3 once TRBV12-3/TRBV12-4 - ASSPSPDTQY
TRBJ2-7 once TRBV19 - ASSIRRGEQY